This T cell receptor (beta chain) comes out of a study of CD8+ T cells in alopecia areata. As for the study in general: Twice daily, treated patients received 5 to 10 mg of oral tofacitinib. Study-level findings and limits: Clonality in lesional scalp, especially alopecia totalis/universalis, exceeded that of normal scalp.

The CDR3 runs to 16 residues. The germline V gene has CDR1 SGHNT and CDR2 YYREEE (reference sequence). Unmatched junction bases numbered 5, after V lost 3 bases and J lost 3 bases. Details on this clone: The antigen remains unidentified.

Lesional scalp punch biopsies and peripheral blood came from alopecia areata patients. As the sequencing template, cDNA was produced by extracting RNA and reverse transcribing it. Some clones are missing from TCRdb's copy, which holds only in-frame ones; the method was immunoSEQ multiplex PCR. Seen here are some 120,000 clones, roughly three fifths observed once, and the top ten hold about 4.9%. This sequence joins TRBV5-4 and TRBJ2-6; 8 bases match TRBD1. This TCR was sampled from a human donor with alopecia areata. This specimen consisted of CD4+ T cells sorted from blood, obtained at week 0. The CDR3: CASSSRTGNGANVLTF. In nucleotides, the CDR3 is TGTGCCAGCAGCTCACGGACAGGGAATGGGGCCAACGTCCTGACTTTC.